What follows are 9 T cell receptor beta chains derived from one specimen sequenced in a study of OX40 agonist ivuxolimab in advanced cancers. Clones were read by immunoSEQ multiplex PCR, and TCRdb kept only the in-frame ones, dropping some. This sample has tens of thousands of clones, with 85% to 95% found just once. Here the sequenced sample was CD4+ or CD8+ T cells sorted from blood, taken in a trial of the OX40 agonist ivuxolimab. Source of these receptors: an adult with an advanced solid tumor such as melanoma, head and neck, liver or kidney cancer.

The V call is TRBV7-9, the J call TRBJ2-7; D may match TRBD1 or TRBD2 (5 bases each). Per germline, CDR1 SEHNR and CDR2 FQNEAQ (reference sequence). V gave up 5 bases and J gave up 2 bases, with 22 bases separating them. The CDR3 has 17 residues. The CDR3 sequence: CASSPNRDGLFAYEQYF. CDR3 nucleotides: TGTGCCAGCAGCCCCAATAGGGACGGACTGTTCGCCTACGAGCAGTACTTC.

This chain uses TRBV5-1 with TRBJ2-7; TRBD1 is a possible D gene (5 bases). CDR3 length: 12 residues. Trimming cost V 3 bases and J 4 bases, with 8 bases left between them. Germline CDR1 reads SGHRS; CDR2 reads YFSETQ. CDR3 residues: CASSSTGYEQYF. For the CDR3, the DNA is TGCGCCAGCAGCTCTACAGGATACGAGCAGTACTTC.

This clone counts as medium-sized. The chain carries TRBV7-6 and TRBJ1-1, with D unclear. Trimming removed 5 bases at V and 7 bases at J, with 14 bases between. Per germline, CDR1 SGHVS and CDR2 FNYEAQ. The CDR3 spans 13 residues. The DNA for the CDR3 is TGTGCCAGCAGCCCCTCCCTCACCGTTGAAGCTTTCTTT. This sequence encodes CASSPSLTVEAFF. The entire variable domain, with the rest obtained from reference TRBV7-6 and TRBJ1-1, is as follows: GAGVSQSPRYKVTKRGQDVALRCDPISGHVSLYWYRQALGQGPEFLTYFNYEAQQDKSGLPNDRFSAERPEGSISTLTIQRTEQRDSAMYRCASSPSLTVEAFFGQGTRLTVV.

J is TRBJ2-1 and V is TRBV2; TRBD1 matches 7 bases. V gave up 2 bases and J gave up 5 bases; unmatched junction bases: 9. Germline assignment: CDR1 SNHLY and CDR2 FYNNEI. This CDR3 is 16 amino acids long. In nucleotides, the CDR3 is TGTGCCAGCAGTGAATTTTCGACAGGGTACGACAATGAGCAGTTCTTC. Protein product: CASSEFSTGYDNEQFF.

The rearrangement links TRBV11-2 to TRBJ2-5; 7 nucleotides agree with TRBD2. Losses at the gene ends were 4 bases for V and 1 base for J; bases not matched to a gene: 9. From germline, CDR1 is SGHAT and CDR2 FQNNGV. The CDR3 is made up of 16 amino acids. The CDR3: CASSSLRLAGQETQYF. The CDR3 DNA is TGTGCCAGCAGCTCCCTTCGACTAGCAGGCCAAGAGACCCAGTACTTC. Together with reference TRBV11-2 and TRBJ2-5, the CDR3 gives the full variable domain: EAGVAQSPRYKIIEKRQSVAFWCNPISGHATLYWYQQILGQGPKLLIQFQNNGVVDDSQLPKDRFSAERLKGVDSTLKIQPAKLEDSAVYLCASSSLRLAGQETQYFGPGTRLLVL.

This clone was recorded once. J is TRBJ1-5 and V is TRBV6-5; 8 bases align to TRBD1. With 6 bases clipped from V and 1 base from J, the junction kept 5 bases outside the gene matches. This CDR3 region has 15 residues. Germline CDR1 and CDR2: MNHEY and SVGAGI. CDR3 sequence: CASSRTGTSNQPQHF. CDR3 sequence (DNA): TGTGCCAGCAGCCGGACAGGGACGAGCAATCAGCCCCAGCATTTT.

The chain uses TRBV7-8 and TRBJ2-7; 9 positions agree with TRBD1. Per the germline V gene, CDR1 is SGHVS and CDR2 is FQNEAQ. V shed 5 bases and J 4 bases; nucleotides not matched to a gene: 6. The CDR3 spans 14 residues. The CDR3: CASSVGTGPYEQYF. CDR3 nucleotides: TGTGCCAGCAGCGTAGGGACAGGGCCGTACGAGCAGTACTTC.

This clone was counted once. This chain links TRBV28 with TRBJ2-1, with a tentative D call TRBD1 (6 bases). V was clipped by 5 bases and J by 3 bases, with 8 bases between them. Germline V CDR1 and CDR2: MDHEN, SYDVKM. The CDR3 has 13 residues. This CDR3 is CASSRTVYNEQFF. The DNA for the CDR3 is TGTGCCAGCAGTCGGACAGTCTACAATGAGCAGTTCTTC.

This chain links TRBV7-2 with TRBJ2-7, with 7 bases identical to TRBD1. Germline V gene lookup returns CDR1 SGHTA and CDR2 FQGNSA. The CDR3 runs to 14 residues. The J segment lost 3 bases and the V segment lost 5 bases, leaving 7 bases of the junction unmatched. CDR3 protein: CASSNRDSVYEQYF. The CDR3 nucleotides read TGTGCCAGCAGCAACCGGGACAGCGTCTACGAGCAGTACTTC.